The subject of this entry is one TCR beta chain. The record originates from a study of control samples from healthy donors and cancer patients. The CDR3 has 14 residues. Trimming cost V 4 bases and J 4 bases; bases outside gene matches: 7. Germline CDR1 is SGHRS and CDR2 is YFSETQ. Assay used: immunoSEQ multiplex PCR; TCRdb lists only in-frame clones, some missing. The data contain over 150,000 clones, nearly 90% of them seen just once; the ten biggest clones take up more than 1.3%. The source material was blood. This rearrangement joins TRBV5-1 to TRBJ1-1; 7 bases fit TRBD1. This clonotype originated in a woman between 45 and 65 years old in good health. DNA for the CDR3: TGCGCCAGCAGCGTGAGAGGGGGCGGCACTGAAGCTTTCTTT. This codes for CASSVRGGGTEAFF.